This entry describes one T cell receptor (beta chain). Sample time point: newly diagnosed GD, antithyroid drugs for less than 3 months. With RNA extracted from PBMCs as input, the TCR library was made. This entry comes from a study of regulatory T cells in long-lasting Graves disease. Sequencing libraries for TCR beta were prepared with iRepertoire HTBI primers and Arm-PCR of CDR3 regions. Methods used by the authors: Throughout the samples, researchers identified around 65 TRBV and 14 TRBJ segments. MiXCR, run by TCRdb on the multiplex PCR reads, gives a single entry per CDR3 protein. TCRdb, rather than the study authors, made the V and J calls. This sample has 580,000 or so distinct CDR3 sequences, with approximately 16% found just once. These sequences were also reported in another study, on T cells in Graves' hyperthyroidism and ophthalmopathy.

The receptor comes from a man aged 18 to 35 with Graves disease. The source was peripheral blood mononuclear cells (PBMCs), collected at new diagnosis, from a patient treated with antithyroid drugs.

The CDR3 DNA reads as TGTGCCAGCAGCTTAGGCGGCGGTAATGAAAAACTGTTTTTT. Encoded protein: CASSLGGGNEKLFF. The V and J genes are TRBV11-2 and TRBJ1-4; unclear D gene. Trimming pared 1 base from V and 4 bases from J, leaving 7 bases between. Germline V CDR1 and CDR2: SGHAT, FQNNGV. The CDR3 is made up of 14 amino acids.